The 4 T cell receptor beta chains given below trace back to one sample, sequenced in a study of control samples from healthy donors and cancer patients. The repertoire was sequenced with immunoSEQ multiplex PCR; TCRdb's copy has only in-frame clones and lacks some. The sample carries approximately 120,000 clones, about 89% recorded once. The sequenced sample was blood. The receptors stem from a woman aged 45-60 years in good health.

DNA for the CDR3: TGTGCCAGCAGTCAAGGGACTAGCGGGGGCGGGGCAGATACGCAGTATTTT. Residues: CASSQGTSGGGADTQYF. This sequence joins TRBV2 and TRBJ2-3, with 14 bases lining up with TRBD2. The germline V gene has CDR1 SNHLY and CDR2 FYNNEI. The CDR3 loop spans 17 amino acids. Trimming cost V 5 bases and J 4 bases; bases outside gene matches: 8.

The table lists this clone with a few counts. The chain recombines TRBV18 with TRBJ2-7; perhaps D is TRBD1 or TRBD2 (5 bases each). V dropped 5 bases and J dropped 5 bases, with 19 bases sitting between them. From germline, CDR1 is KGHSH and CDR2 LQKENI. The CDR3 runs to 15 residues. Written as DNA, the CDR3 is TGTGCCAGCTCAGCCAATCCTCGGGGACCACACGAGCAGTACGTC. It is translated as CASSANPRGPHEQYV.

V and J are TRBV19 and TRBJ1-5; D remains ambiguous. V lost 8 bases and J lost 2, with 7 bases in between. The germline gives CDR1 LNHDA, CDR2 SQIVND (reference sequence). There are 12 residues in the CDR3. In nucleotides, the CDR3 is TGTGCCAGTCAAGTACGCAATCAGCCCCAGCATTTT. Its translation: CASQVRNQPQHF.

This clone was observed a single time. This sequence joins TRBV7-9 and TRBJ1-4; possibly TRBD1 for D (6 bases). The germline CDR1 and CDR2 sequences are SEHNR and FQNEAQ (reference sequence). V was clipped by 6 bases and J by 0 bases, with 11 bases between them. The CDR3 is 15 residues long. This CDR3 is CASRTKGATNEKLFF. CDR3 sequence (DNA): TGTGCCAGCAGAACTAAGGGGGCAACTAATGAAAAACTGTTTTTT.